Listed below are T cell receptor beta chains from one sample, sequenced in a study of T cell responses to AZD1222 COVID-19 vaccine. Profiled with immunoSEQ multiplex PCR; TCRdb holds only in-frame clones, not every one. The sample has 130,000 to 150,000 clones; 85% to 95% are singletons. Sequences were derived from peripheral blood, sampled on day 0 of AZD1222 vaccination. Source of these receptors: an adult in good health. Each CDR3 is given with its conserved first and last residue. The D gene is left open where the match is weak. The size of a clone is reported for some rows only, either as once, few or many, or as a class for expanded clones.

TRBD1,TRBV30,.,TRBJ1-2,CAWINRGRGGYTF,TGTGCCTGGATAAACAGGGGCCGCGGAGGCTACACCTTC
TRBD2,TRBV7-2,.,TRBJ2-7,CASSLRGGYEQYF,TGTGCCAGCAGCCTACGGGGGGGTTACGAGCAGTACTTC
.,TRBV12-5,few,TRBJ1-6,CASGLASGTYNSPLHF,TGTGCTAGTGGGCTGGCTTCGGGCACCTATAATTCACCCCTCCACTTT
.,TRBV5-5,.,TRBJ2-7,CASTPSGDEQYF,TGTGCCAGCACCCCCTCCGGGGACGAGCAGTACTTC
.,TRBV27,once,TRBJ2-3,CASSLNPRTDTQYF,TGTGCCAGCAGTTTAAACCCCCGCACAGATACGCAGTATTTT
.,TRBV5-1,.,TRBJ1-2,CASSLGFMKSEGYTF,TGCGCCAGCAGCTTGGGTTTCATGAAGTCGGAGGGCTACACCTTC
TRBD2,TRBV4-2,.,TRBJ2-2,CASSPRVTGGNTGELFF,TGTGCCAGCAGCCCCCGGGTCACGGGGGGGAACACCGGGGAGCTGTTTTTT
TRBD1,TRBV6-1,.,TRBJ1-2,CASSEAPGTVANYGYTF,TGTGCCAGCAGTGAAGCTCCGGGGACAGTAGCTAACTATGGCTACACCTTC
.,TRBV11-3,.,TRBJ1-2,CASSKGINYGYTF,TGTGCCAGCAGTAAAGGGATTAACTATGGCTACACCTTC
TRBD1,TRBV11-3,.,TRBJ2-7,CASSFEQGREQYF,TGTGCCAGCAGCTTCGAACAGGGGCGGGAGCAGTACTTC
.,TRBV9,.,TRBJ1-2,CASSVEEGRWGGYTF,TGTGCCAGCAGCGTAGAGGAGGGGCGGTGGGGTGGCTACACCTTC
TRBD2,TRBV2,.,TRBJ2-1,CASSVLRSSGSNEQFF,TGTGCCAGCAGTGTGCTACGGTCTAGCGGGAGTAATGAGCAGTTCTTC
.,TRBV18,.,TRBJ1-1,CASSPRGRTLMNTEAFF,TGTGCCAGCTCACCCCGGGGCCGGACCTTAATGAACACTGAAGCTTTCTTT
.,TRBV5-1,.,TRBJ2-5,CASSPGPAGETQYF,TGCGCCAGCAGCCCGGGACCCGCCGGGGAGACCCAGTACTTC
.,TRBV27,few,TRBJ1-5,CASGRGPQPQHF,TGTGCCAGCGGCCGGGGGCCGCAGCCCCAGCATTTT
.,TRBV2,few,TRBJ1-2,CASSQSHANYGYTF,TGTGCCAGCAGTCAATCCCACGCGAACTATGGCTACACCTTC
.,TRBV19,.,TRBJ1-1,CASSREGEATEAFF,TGTGCCAGTAGTAGGGAGGGAGAGGCCACTGAAGCTTTCTTT
.,TRBV4-2,once,TRBJ2-3,CASSRGGSTSTDTQYF,TGTGCCAGCAGCCGGGGCGGAAGTACTAGCACAGATACGCAGTATTTT
TRBD1,TRBV2,.,TRBJ1-2,CASSYDRGDYGYTF,TGTGCCAGCAGTTACGACAGGGGTGACTATGGCTACACCTTC
.,TRBV5-1,few,TRBJ1-6,CASSLAWAGNSPLHF,TGCGCCAGCAGCTTGGCCTGGGCGGGGAATTCACCCCTCCACTTT
.,TRBV27,.,TRBJ2-7,CASSFLVGGRDEQYF,TGTGCCAGCAGTTTTCTGGTGGGGGGTAGGGACGAGCAGTACTTC
TRBD1,TRBV7-9,.,TRBJ2-1,CASSPRTGWNEQFF,TGTGCCAGCAGCCCCAGGACAGGGTGGAATGAGCAGTTCTTC
.,TRBV7-6,.,TRBJ1-1,CASSSTRLAEAFF,TGTGCCAGCAGCTCGACGCGGCTTGCTGAAGCTTTCTTT
TRBD1,TRBV27,once,TRBJ1-5,CASSLGQGINQPQHF,TGTGCCAGCAGTTTAGGACAGGGGATTAATCAGCCCCAGCATTTT
TRBD1,TRBV28,.,TRBJ1-2,CASNPRPTGGYGYTF,TGTGCCAGCAACCCCCGCCCAACAGGGGGCTATGGCTACACCTTC
.,TRBV6-5,.,TRBJ1-1,CASSSGHLNTEAFF,TGTGCCAGCAGCTCGGGACACCTGAACACTGAAGCTTTCTTT
.,TRBV28,.,TRBJ1-5,CASISSLNQPQHF,TGTGCCAGCATCTCGAGCCTCAATCAGCCCCAGCATTTT
.,TRBV5-6,.,TRBJ1-1,CASSLTPWGNTEAFF,TGTGCCAGCAGCCTTACCCCATGGGGGAACACTGAAGCTTTCTTT
.,TRBV7-2,.,TRBJ2-1,CASSTRRPRSYSEQFF,TGTGCCAGCAGCACGCGTAGGCCGCGCTCCTACAGTGAGCAGTTCTTC
.,TRBV19,.,TRBJ1-1,CASSVGQEAFF,TGTGCCAGTAGTGTGGGACAAGAAGCTTTCTTT
TRBD1,TRBV3-1/TRBV3-2,few,TRBJ1-6,CASRPTQGGSYNSPLHF,TGTGCCAGCAGACCTACTCAGGGGGGCTCCTATAATTCACCCCTCCACTTT
.,TRBV6-5,once,TRBJ2-2,CASSLGVLTGELFF,TGTGCCAGCAGTTTAGGGGTTCTCACCGGGGAGCTGTTTTTT
.,TRBV11-3,.,TRBJ2-3,CASSLDGSSTDTQYF,TGTGCCAGCAGCTTAGACGGGAGCAGCACAGATACGCAGTATTTT
.,TRBV7-3,.,TRBJ2-3,CASNNRDSTDTQYF,TGTGCCAGCAATAACCGGGACTCTACAGATACGCAGTATTTT
.,TRBV28,.,TRBJ1-2,CASSLVTNYGYTF,TGTGCCAGCAGTTTGGTCACCAACTATGGCTACACCTTC
.,TRBV7-9,.,TRBJ2-7,CASSPEYEQYF,TGTGCCAGCAGCCCAGAATACGAGCAGTACTTC
.,TRBV12-3/TRBV12-4,.,TRBJ1-2,CASTTSAGYTF,TGTGCCAGCACCACCTCGGCTGGCTACACCTTC
TRBD2,TRBV7-3,once,TRBJ2-1,CASSSGTSSYNEQFF,TGTGCCAGCAGCTCCGGGACTAGCTCATACAATGAGCAGTTCTTC
.,TRBV13,.,TRBJ1-3,CASSPTSARGNTIYF,TGTGCCAGCAGCCCGACTAGTGCGAGAGGAAACACCATATATTTT
.,TRBV10-3,.,TRBJ1-3,CALLSHRTVKSSGNTIYF,TGTGCCCTCCTGTCACACCGGACAGTTAAGAGCTCTGGAAACACCATATATTTT
.,TRBV28,.,TRBJ1-1,CASNSRRGTFF,TGTGCCAGCAATTCCCGGAGGGGAACTTTCTTT
.,TRBV4-2,.,TRBJ2-1,CASSQNRVSSYNEQFF,TGTGCCAGCAGCCAAAACAGGGTAAGCTCCTACAATGAGCAGTTCTTC
.,TRBV19,.,TRBJ1-5,CASSIVGAGHQPQHF,TGTGCCAGTAGTATAGTGGGGGCCGGGCATCAGCCCCAGCATTTT
TRBD2,TRBV5-1,.,TRBJ2-5,CASSLAGSGRYQETQYF,TGCGCCAGCAGCTTGGCAGGTAGCGGGAGGTACCAAGAGACCCAGTACTTC
TRBD2,TRBV10-2,.,TRBJ2-5,CASSESEGLAGGPVETQYF,TGCGCCAGCAGTGAGTCTGAAGGACTAGCGGGGGGGCCGGTAGAGACCCAGTACTTC
TRBD1,TRBV5-6,.,TRBJ1-5,CASSFRDRALNQPQHF,TGTGCCAGCAGCTTCCGGGACAGGGCTTTGAATCAGCCCCAGCATTTT
.,TRBV7-9,.,TRBJ2-5,CASSSIIRPGETQYF,TGTGCCAGCAGCTCCATCATTCGACCGGGGGAGACCCAGTACTTC
.,TRBV9,.,TRBJ1-5,CASSVGVLPLEPQHF,TGTGCCAGCAGCGTAGGGGTCCTACCCTTAGAGCCCCAGCATTTT
.,TRBV11-3,.,TRBJ2-7,CASSLRDGAYEQYF,TGTGCCAGCAGCCTCCGGGACGGAGCCTACGAGCAGTACTTC
TRBD2,TRBV30,.,TRBJ2-3,CAWGSSGVGADTQYF,TGTGCCTGGGGATCTAGCGGGGTTGGGGCAGATACGCAGTATTTT
.,TRBV19,few,TRBJ1-4,CASSRSWRSNEKLFF,TGTGCCAGTAGTCGCAGTTGGCGGTCTAATGAAAAACTGTTTTTT
.,TRBV20-1,.,TRBJ1-2,CSASMGYGYTF,TGCAGTGCTAGTATGGGGTATGGCTACACCTTC
TRBD2,TRBV4-2,.,TRBJ2-3,CASSQDLSGRVGADTQYF,TGTGCCAGCAGCCAAGATTTAAGCGGGAGAGTAGGGGCAGATACGCAGTATTTT
TRBD2,TRBV18,.,TRBJ2-1,CASSPPGLGGNEQFF,TGTGCCAGCTCACCACCGGGACTAGGGGGCAATGAGCAGTTCTTC